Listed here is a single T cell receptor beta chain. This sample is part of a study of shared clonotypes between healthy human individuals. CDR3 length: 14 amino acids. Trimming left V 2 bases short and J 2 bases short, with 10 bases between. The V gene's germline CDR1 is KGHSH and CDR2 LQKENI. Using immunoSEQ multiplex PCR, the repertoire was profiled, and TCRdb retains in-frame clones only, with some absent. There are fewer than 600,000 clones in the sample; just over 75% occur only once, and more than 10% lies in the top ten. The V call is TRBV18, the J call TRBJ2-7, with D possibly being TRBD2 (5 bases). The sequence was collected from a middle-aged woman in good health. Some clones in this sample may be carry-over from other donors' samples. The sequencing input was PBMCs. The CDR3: CASSPAGIPYEQYF. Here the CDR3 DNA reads TGTGCCAGCTCACCAGCGGGTATTCCCTACGAGCAGTACTTC.